This is a list of T cell receptor beta chains from one sample in a study of T cell repertoires in cytomegalovirus infection. TCRdb processed the reads anew with MiXCR; each CDR3 protein has one entry. Of under 150,000 distinct CDR3 sequences in the sample, roughly 25% were seen once. No cognate antigen is known for these TCRs. Sequences were obtained from PBMCs, sequenced either directly or after in vitro stimulation (not recorded which). These receptor sequences come from a human donor in good health (CMV status not recorded). Some clones in this sample may be carry-over from other donors' samples. Both conserved end residues are trimmed from each CDR3. The D gene is left open where the match is weak. Clone size, where shown, is once, few, many, or a class for clones that have expanded.

>TRBJ2-7|.|many|TRBV7-2
ASSLVGQDTYEQY
>TRBJ1-1|.|many|TRBV7-4
ASSTLDSGPTHEAF
>TRBJ2-2|TRBD1|.|TRBV12-3/TRBV12-4
ASRYRQGRTGELF
>TRBJ2-7|TRBD2|medium-sized|TRBV6-6
ASSYVGTRDEQY
>TRBJ2-7|TRBD1|many|TRBV7-9
ASSLAGQGYEQY
>TRBJ2-3|.|many|TRBV7-2
ASSFQAGEADTQY
>TRBJ2-3|TRBD2|few|TRBV19
ASSGRLADLTDTQY
>TRBJ2-3|TRBD2|.|TRBV7-8
ASSRGLAGGN
>TRBJ2-3|.|.|TRBV7-2
ASSLGSGRTDTQY
>TRBJ2-3|TRBD2|.|TRBV28
ASSLFGTSSSDTQY
>TRBJ1-1|.|many|TRBV7-2
ASSLEHLNTEAF
>TRBJ2-2|TRBD1|few|TRBV27
ASRGQGARTGELF
>TRBJ1-1|.|.|TRBV12-3/TRBV12-4
ASSLRGRDSEAF
>TRBJ2-5|TRBD2|.|TRBV10-3
AISLASGEQETQY
>TRBJ1-1|.|.|TRBV7-2
ASSRQLNTEAF
>TRBJ2-5|.|few|TRBV13
ASSLSWTPSGETQY
>TRBJ2-1|TRBD2|.|TRBV5-4
ASSLDTSGRVEQF
>TRBJ1-5|.|.|TRBV2
ASRPDIRYSNQPQH
>TRBJ2-5|.|many|TRBV28
ASSLSPQGEGETQY
>TRBJ2-1|TRBD2|few|TRBV6-1
ASNKIAGAIEEQF
>TRBJ2-1|TRBD2|medium-sized|TRBV7-8
ASSQTSGVGRLQF
>TRBJ2-1|.|many|TRBV7-9
ASMFPASYNEQF
>TRBJ1-1|.|few|TRBV19
ASRQWRGNTEAF
>TRBJ1-1|.|few|TRBV7-3
ASSLYPGTPNTEAF
>TRBJ2-7|.|.|TRBV28
ASRAGAYEQY
>TRBJ2-5|.|many|TRBV7-2
ASSLASIMGVTQY
>TRBJ1-1|.|few|TRBV7-2
ASSFRGQQGNTEAF
>TRBJ1-4|.|.|TRBV15
ATSRDDSLYEKLF
>TRBJ2-2|TRBD1|.|TRBV28
ASSPGGTGELF
>TRBJ1-1|.|.|TRBV6-6
ASKTKNTEAF
>TRBJ1-5|.|.|TRBV12-3/TRBV12-4
ASSLFPLSNQPQH
>TRBJ2-3|TRBD1|many|TRBV7-2
ASSLGNQGADTQY
>TRBJ1-6|.|.|TRBV7-2
ASNKGGGSPLH
>TRBJ1-5|.|few|TRBV28
ASSFRQPQH
>TRBJ1-6|.|many|TRBV5-1
ASSANRFDNSPLH
>TRBJ2-1|.|.|TRBV19
ASLLSGGMGEQF
>TRBJ1-2|.|.|TRBV7-2
ASSLEALGYGYT
>TRBJ2-7|.|.|TRBV5-6
ASSDMRGSTYEQY
>TRBJ1-3|.|.|TRBV4-3
ASSQATGVGNTIY
>TRBJ2-1|TRBD2|many|TRBV7-8
ASSSSGTSGKEQF
>TRBJ2-2|.|.|TRBV19
ASSMANTGELF
>TRBJ1-5|.|once|TRBV20-1
SARDEKDSNQPQH
>TRBJ2-1|TRBD2|few|TRBV19
ASSHSGTRNEQF
>TRBJ1-2|.|.|TRBV12-3/TRBV12-4
ASSIAGTGYT
>TRBJ2-1|.|.|TRBV6-4
ASSDGGEQF
>TRBJ1-6|.|.|TRBV14
ASSQLLGSPLH
>TRBJ2-2|TRBD2|.|TRBV4-2
ASSLQRGVRGELF
>TRBJ2-4|.|few|TRBV2
ASRDRSTSNGNIQY
>TRBJ1-4|.|.|TRBV7-9
ASSLLRRGEKLF
>TRBJ2-7|.|.|TRBV7-2
ASSLLGGLPYEQY
>TRBJ2-7|.|.|TRBV7-9
ASSFRDTDEQY
>TRBJ2-5|TRBD1|.|TRBV5-6
ASSLEMAGGTQY
>TRBJ1-5|.|few|TRBV7-2
ASSLEVEGQPQH
>TRBJ1-5|.|.|TRBV7-2
ASSPRGASQPQH